These T cell receptor beta chains were read from a single sample in a study of OX40 agonist ivuxolimab in advanced cancers. Clones were read by immunoSEQ multiplex PCR, and TCRdb kept only the in-frame ones, dropping some. The table includes around 6,500 clones, about 85% detected once. Sample: CD4+ or CD8+ T cells sorted from blood, taken in a trial of the OX40 agonist ivuxolimab. The source is an adult with an advanced solid tumor such as melanoma, head and neck, liver or kidney cancer. Both conserved end residues are trimmed from each CDR3. Fields, in order: V gene, J gene, CDR3 protein.

v_call: TRBV2; j_call: TRBJ1-2; cdr3_aa: ASSVQGARNGYT
v_call: TRBV11-3; j_call: TRBJ2-7; cdr3_aa: ASSYRTVSSYEQY
v_call: TRBV28; j_call: TRBJ2-7; cdr3_aa: ASSLRAAPYEQY
v_call: TRBV28; j_call: TRBJ1-5; cdr3_aa: ASSLSWGQPQH
v_call: TRBV5-6; j_call: TRBJ2-7; cdr3_aa: ASSLYEPGLAVPYEQY
v_call: TRBV5-6; j_call: TRBJ2-2; cdr3_aa: ASSLGLAGFTGELF
v_call: TRBV5-5; j_call: TRBJ2-7; cdr3_aa: ASSLGPSRGEQY
v_call: TRBV7-9; j_call: TRBJ1-1; cdr3_aa: ASSLGQGAF
v_call: TRBV4-2; j_call: TRBJ2-7; cdr3_aa: ASSQARSYEQY
v_call: TRBV5-1; j_call: TRBJ2-7; cdr3_aa: ASSLGQSSYEQY
v_call: TRBV6-6; j_call: TRBJ2-2; cdr3_aa: ASSPETGELF
v_call: TRBV9; j_call: TRBJ2-5; cdr3_aa: ASSSRGGVQETQY
v_call: TRBV5-8; j_call: TRBJ2-2; cdr3_aa: ASSVGSGRTGELF
v_call: TRBV5-6; j_call: TRBJ2-7; cdr3_aa: ASSPINQGYEQY
v_call: TRBV6-5; j_call: TRBJ2-1; cdr3_aa: ASSPARYNEQF
v_call: TRBV27; j_call: TRBJ2-5; cdr3_aa: ASSVLTSPETQY
v_call: TRBV30; j_call: TRBJ2-7; cdr3_aa: AWSVGKGYEQY
v_call: TRBV27; j_call: TRBJ1-1; cdr3_aa: ASSLKGWGTEAF
v_call: TRBV5-1; j_call: TRBJ2-7; cdr3_aa: ASSLDAVYSYEQY
v_call: TRBV13; j_call: TRBJ1-4; cdr3_aa: ASSFSTGKGYEKLF
v_call: TRBV6-5; j_call: TRBJ2-1; cdr3_aa: ASSPTGDNEQF
v_call: TRBV29-1; j_call: TRBJ1-1; cdr3_aa: SVEPMNTEAF
v_call: TRBV7-9; j_call: TRBJ1-2; cdr3_aa: ASTLSPGLFGYT
v_call: TRBV4-1; j_call: TRBJ2-7; cdr3_aa: ASSQGARDSSYEQY
v_call: TRBV6-6; j_call: TRBJ2-7; cdr3_aa: ASSYLSDSLYEQY
v_call: TRBV7-9; j_call: TRBJ2-2; cdr3_aa: ASSRGNTGELF
v_call: TRBV9; j_call: TRBJ2-7; cdr3_aa: ASSVSPSDYEQY
v_call: TRBV7-2; j_call: TRBJ1-6; cdr3_aa: ASRDRDRYNSPLH
v_call: TRBV5-3; j_call: TRBJ1-6; cdr3_aa: ARRGAADNSPLH
v_call: TRBV5-4; j_call: TRBJ1-6; cdr3_aa: ASSPQFSGQGTSPLH
v_call: TRBV30; j_call: TRBJ2-1; cdr3_aa: AWSPGVSSYDEQF
v_call: TRBV27; j_call: TRBJ2-2; cdr3_aa: ASSLSIANTGELF
v_call: TRBV9; j_call: TRBJ2-7; cdr3_aa: ASSVDPSSYEQY
v_call: TRBV10-3; j_call: TRBJ1-1; cdr3_aa: AIRDPIRDEAF
v_call: TRBV6-5; j_call: TRBJ1-1; cdr3_aa: ASSPTRTEAF